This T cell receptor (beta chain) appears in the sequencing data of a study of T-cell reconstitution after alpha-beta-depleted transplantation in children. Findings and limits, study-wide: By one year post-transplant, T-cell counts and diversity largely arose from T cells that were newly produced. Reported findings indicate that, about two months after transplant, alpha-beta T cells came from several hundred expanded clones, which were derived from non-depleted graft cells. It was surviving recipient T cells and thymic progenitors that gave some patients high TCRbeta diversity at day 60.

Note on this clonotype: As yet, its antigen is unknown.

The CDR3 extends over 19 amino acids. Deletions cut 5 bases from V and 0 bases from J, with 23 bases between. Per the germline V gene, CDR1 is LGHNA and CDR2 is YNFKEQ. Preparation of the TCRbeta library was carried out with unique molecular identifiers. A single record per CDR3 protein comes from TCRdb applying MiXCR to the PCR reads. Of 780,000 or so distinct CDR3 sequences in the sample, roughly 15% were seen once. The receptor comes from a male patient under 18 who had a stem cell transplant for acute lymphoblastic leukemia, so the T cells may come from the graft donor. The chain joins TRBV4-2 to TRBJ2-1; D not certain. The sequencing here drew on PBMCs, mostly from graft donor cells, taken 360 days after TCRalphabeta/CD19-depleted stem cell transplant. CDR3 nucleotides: TGTGCCAGCAGCGTCCAATCTAAGGGCCCCATACTCTCCTACAATGAGCAGTTCTTC. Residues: CASSVQSKGPILSYNEQFF.